This is a list of T cell receptor beta chains from one sample in a study of T cell repertoires in cytomegalovirus infection. Each CDR3 protein gets one entry after TCRdb re-called the reads with MiXCR. The table shows about 320,000 distinct CDR3 sequences, with more than 8% occurring only once. The sequencing input was PBMCs. Receptors were obtained from a human donor in good health (CMV status not recorded). Some clones in this sample may be carry-over from other donors' samples. Each CDR3 is given with its conserved first and last residue. D genes are given only for firm matches. Size is omitted from some rows. Given values are once, few, many or a class for expanded clones.

J gene,D gene,clone size,V gene,CDR3 protein,CDR3 DNA
TRBJ2-1,-,-,TRBV6-2/TRBV6-3,CASSLLMRNEQFF,TGTGCCAGCAGTCTCCTGATGCGTAATGAGCAGTTCTTC
TRBJ2-7,-,-,TRBV18,CASLPTGTYEQYF,TGTGCCAGCCTTCCCACAGGTACCTACGAGCAGTACTTC
TRBJ1-5,-,many,TRBV7-3,CASSLGGNKPQHF,TGTGCCAGCAGCCTCGGGGGTAACAAGCCCCAGCATTTT
TRBJ2-5,TRBD1,-,TRBV20-1,CSAKGQAETQYF,TGCAGTGCTAAGGGACAGGCAGAGACCCAGTACTTC
TRBJ2-5,TRBD2,many,TRBV7-2,CASSSRTSLLGETQYF,TGTGCCAGCAGCTCCCGGACTAGTTTGTTGGGAGAGACCCAGTACTTC
TRBJ2-7,-,-,TRBV4-2,CASSQENGLPSSSYEQYF,TGTGCCAGCAGCCAAGAGAATGGACTACCGTCCAGCTCCTACGAGCAGTACTTC
TRBJ2-7,TRBD1,many,TRBV27,CASSFLGQGTYEQYF,TGTGCCAGCAGTTTCCTGGGACAGGGGACCTACGAGCAGTACTTC
TRBJ1-1,TRBD1,many,TRBV10-3,CAIRQGMNTEAFF,TGTGCCATTCGACAGGGGATGAACACTGAAGCTTTCTTT
TRBJ2-5,-,-,TRBV15,CATAVSGEGTQYF,TGTGCCACCGCTGTCAGCGGAGAAGGGACCCAGTACTTC
TRBJ2-3,TRBD1,many,TRBV7-2,CASSLDYRDRFVDTQYF,TGTGCCAGCAGCTTAGACTACCGGGACAGGTTTGTCGATACGCAGTATTTT
TRBJ2-7,TRBD2,-,TRBV7-9,CASSFAGLATYEQYF,TGTGCCAGCAGCTTTGCGGGACTAGCGACCTACGAGCAGTACTTC
TRBJ2-1,TRBD2,many,TRBV6-2/TRBV6-3,CASKFIAGSSYNEQFF,TGTGCCAGCAAATTTATAGCGGGGAGCTCCTACAATGAGCAGTTCTTC
TRBJ1-2,-,-,TRBV30,CAWSVRERGYTF,TGTGCCTGGAGTGTACGCGAGAGGGGCTACACCTTC
TRBJ2-2,-,few,TRBV19,CASTDRQLSRTGELFF,TGTGCCAGTACCGACAGGCAACTCAGCCGGACCGGGGAGCTGTTTTTT
TRBJ2-1,-,-,TRBV7-2,CASSNEPSTEFF,TGTGCCAGCAGTAACGAGCCATCGACGGAGTTCTTC
TRBJ2-1,TRBD2,-,TRBV6-2/TRBV6-3,CASRQLAGGHEQFF,TGTGCCAGCAGACAACTAGCGGGAGGCCATGAGCAGTTCTTC
TRBJ1-5,-,many,TRBV6-5,CASSYGKQADQPQHF,TGTGCCAGCAGTTACGGGAAACAGGCGGATCAGCCCCAGCATTTT
TRBJ1-5,-,many,TRBV7-9,CASSWATDQPQHF,TGTGCCAGCAGCTGGGCAACCGATCAGCCCCAGCATTTT
TRBJ2-7,-,many,TRBV7-2,CASSLGSVVGYEQYF,TGTGCCAGCAGCTTAGGGTCGGTAGTCGGGTACGAGCAGTACTTC
TRBJ2-7,TRBD2,many,TRBV19,CASSRISGGLSYEQYF,TGTGCCAGTAGTCGGATTAGCGGGGGCCTCTCCTACGAGCAGTACTTC
TRBJ1-1,TRBD1,many,TRBV7-6,CASSSSQGWAEAFF,TGTGCCAGCAGCTCTTCACAGGGGTGGGCTGAAGCTTTCTTT
TRBJ1-1,-,many,TRBV5-4,CASSLDGRRGAFF,TGTGCCAGCAGCTTGGATGGCCGGCGGGGAGCTTTCTTT
TRBJ2-7,-,few,TRBV6-8,CASRRDNYEQYF,TGTGCCAGCAGACGGGACAACTACGAGCAGTACTTC
TRBJ2-4,-,many,TRBV7-2,CASSSGTRIGAKNIQYF,TGTGCCAGCAGCTCCGGGACACGGATCGGGGCCAAAAACATTCAGTACTTC
TRBJ1-3,-,few,TRBV4-2,CASSPSFTNTIYF,TGTGCCAGCAGCCCGAGTTTTACGAACACCATATATTTT
TRBJ1-5,-,few,TRBV6-2/TRBV6-3,CASSYGQTGWPQHF,TGTGCCAGCAGTTATGGGCAGACCGGATGGCCCCAGCATTTT
TRBJ2-2,-,once,TRBV12-3/TRBV12-4,CASSSRGSVAGELFF,TGTGCCAGCAGTAGTAGAGGGAGTGTCGCCGGGGAGCTGTTTTTT
TRBJ2-4,-,few,TRBV6-6,CASSYSGPRGWNIQYF,TGTGCCAGCAGTTACTCCGGCCCGAGGGGGTGGAACATTCAGTACTTC
TRBJ1-1,TRBD1,many,TRBV7-2,CASSQQGGTEAFF,TGTGCCAGCAGCCAACAGGGGGGAACTGAAGCTTTCTTT
TRBJ2-3,-,-,TRBV6-8,CASYSGGQTDTQYF,TGTGCCAGTTATAGCGGAGGACAAACGGATACGCAGTATTTT
TRBJ1-2,TRBD1,-,TRBV9,CASSQTGAYGYTF,TGTGCCAGCAGCCAAACAGGGGCCTATGGCTACACCTTC
TRBJ1-6,-,many,TRBV7-2,CASSLGLREDSPLHF,TGTGCCAGCAGCTTAGGGCTAAGGGAAGACTCACCCCTCCACTTT
TRBJ2-6,-,-,TRBV6-1,CASSQTPETGANVLTF,TGTGCCAGCAGTCAAACGCCCGAAACTGGGGCCAACGTCCTGACTTTC
TRBJ2-1,-,many,TRBV24-1,CATSDLQSEQFF,TGTGCCACCAGTGACCTACAGAGTGAGCAGTTCTTC
TRBJ2-5,TRBD1,-,TRBV20-1,CSARDWGTGGGETQYF,TGCAGTGCTAGAGATTGGGGGACAGGGGGAGGAGAGACCCAGTACTTC
TRBJ1-5,-,-,TRBV12-3/TRBV12-4,CASTLDGSSNQPQHF,TGTGCCAGCACCCTGGACGGATCGAGCAATCAGCCCCAGCATTTT
TRBJ2-7,TRBD2,many,TRBV7-2,CASSLLNPGLAGVNEQYF,TGTGCCAGCAGCCTCCTAAACCCGGGACTAGCGGGAGTAAACGAGCAGTACTTC
TRBJ2-1,TRBD2,many,TRBV2,CASSEARGGRLEQFF,TGTGCCAGCAGTGAAGCGCGGGGGGGCCGGTTGGAGCAGTTCTTC
TRBJ2-1,TRBD2,many,TRBV15,CATSSLPGLAGGAYNEQFF,TGTGCCACCAGCAGCTTGCCGGGACTAGCGGGGGGGGCCTACAATGAGCAGTTCTTC
TRBJ2-7,TRBD2,-,TRBV28,CASIHTSGHTYEQYF,TGTGCCAGCATCCACACTAGCGGGCACACCTACGAGCAGTACTTC
TRBJ1-1,-,-,TRBV5-1,CASSLAKGSDTEAFF,TGCGCCAGCAGCTTGGCCAAGGGATCGGACACTGAAGCTTTCTTT
TRBJ1-1,TRBD1,many,TRBV20-1,CSASFGRGLNTEAFF,TGCAGTGCTAGCTTCGGGAGGGGGCTGAACACTGAAGCTTTCTTT
TRBJ2-1,TRBD1,-,TRBV6-2/TRBV6-3,CASSSRQGTIPNYNEQFF,TGTGCCAGCAGTTCCAGACAGGGAACCATCCCGAATTACAATGAGCAGTTCTTC
TRBJ1-1,-,-,TRBV6-2/TRBV6-3,CASSFGSRLSEAFF,TGTGCCAGCAGTTTTGGGAGCCGGTTGAGTGAAGCTTTCTTT
TRBJ2-5,-,few,TRBV12-3/TRBV12-4,CASSFSGPQETQYF,TGTGCCAGCAGTTTTTCAGGTCCTCAAGAGACCCAGTACTTC
TRBJ2-1,-,few,TRBV6-2/TRBV6-3,CASSYFSYNEQFF,TGTGCCAGCAGTTATTTCTCCTACAATGAGCAGTTCTTC
TRBJ2-1,-,many,TRBV7-8,CASSLRETAYNEQFF,TGTGCCAGCAGCTTAAGGGAGACCGCCTACAATGAGCAGTTCTTC
TRBJ1-2,-,many,TRBV7-2,CASSSGVPGYTF,TGTGCCAGCAGCTCAGGGGTCCCGGGCTACACCTTC
TRBJ2-5,TRBD2,-,TRBV2,CASSEREVMETQYF,TGTGCCAGCAGTGAACGGGAGGTAATGGAGACCCAGTACTTC
TRBJ1-6,-,many,TRBV7-2,CASSLDARGRGSPLHF,TGTGCCAGCAGCTTAGATGCCAGGGGAAGGGGTTCACCCCTCCACTTT
TRBJ2-1,TRBD2,many,TRBV7-6,CASSPPGTSGGNEQFF,TGTGCCAGCAGCCCCCCCGGGACTAGCGGGGGTAATGAGCAGTTCTTC
TRBJ2-5,-,many,TRBV7-2,CASSPRWGRLQETQYF,TGTGCCAGCAGCCCCCGTTGGGGCAGGTTACAGGAGACCCAGTACTTC
TRBJ1-4,-,many,TRBV7-2,CASSLNEAGATNEKLFF,TGTGCCAGCAGCTTAAACGAGGCGGGGGCAACTAATGAAAAACTGTTTTTT
TRBJ2-2,TRBD1,many,TRBV7-2,CASSLRQGHTGELFF,TGTGCCAGCAGCTTAAGACAGGGGCACACCGGGGAGCTGTTTTTT
TRBJ1-3,-,many,TRBV12-3/TRBV12-4,CASSLRGNGNTIYF,TGTGCCAGCAGTTTGCGAGGGAATGGAAACACCATATATTTT